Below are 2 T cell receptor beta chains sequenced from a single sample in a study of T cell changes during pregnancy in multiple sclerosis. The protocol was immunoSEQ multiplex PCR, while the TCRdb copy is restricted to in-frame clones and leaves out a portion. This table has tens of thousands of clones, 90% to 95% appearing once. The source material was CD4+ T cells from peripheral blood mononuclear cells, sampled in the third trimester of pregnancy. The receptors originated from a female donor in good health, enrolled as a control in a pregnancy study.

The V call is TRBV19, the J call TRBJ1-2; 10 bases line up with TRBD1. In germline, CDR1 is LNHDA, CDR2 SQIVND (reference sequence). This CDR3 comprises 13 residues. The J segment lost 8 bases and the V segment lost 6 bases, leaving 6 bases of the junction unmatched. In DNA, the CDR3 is TGTGCCAGTAGATCCGGACAGGGGGGCGGCTACACCTTC. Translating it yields CASRSGQGGGYTF.

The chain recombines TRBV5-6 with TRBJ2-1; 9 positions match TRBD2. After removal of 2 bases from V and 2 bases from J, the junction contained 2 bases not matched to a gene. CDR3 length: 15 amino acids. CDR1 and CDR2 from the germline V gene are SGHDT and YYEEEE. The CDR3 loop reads CASSLRGGAYNEQFF. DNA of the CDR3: TGTGCCAGCAGCTTACGCGGGGGGGCCTACAATGAGCAGTTCTTC.